This TCR beta chain was sequenced during a study of neurological immune-mediated disorders. Germline V gives CDR1 SQVTM, CDR2 ANQGSEA. V lost 6 bases and J lost 1; bases outside the gene matches: 2. The CDR3 is made up of 13 amino acids. Synthesis of cDNA was carried out by template-switch 5'RACE. The reaction used 10-nucleotide random UMIs. TCRdb re-derived calls from the 5' RACE reads in MiXCR, one entry per CDR3 protein. Of 30,000 to 45,000 distinct CDR3 sequences detected, roughly 11% appear once; the ten largest clones hold about 3.9%. This clonotype showed up many times. The target antigen is unknown. For sorted libraries, the input was 850,000 to 1,000,000 CD4+ or CD8+ T cells. Study-level results: Healthy controls had more TCR clonal expansion than multiple sclerosis, which showed the least, whereas HTLV-1-associated myelopathy showed the most.

Sequencing was done on a sample of CD4+ T cells from blood. The receptor's source is a woman in her twenties or thirties with HTLV-1-associated myelopathy (HAM/TSP). V gene TRBV29-1 combines with J gene TRBJ1-1, with TRBD1 matching 10 bases. The CDR3 protein is CSVRTGGNTEAFF. Written as DNA, the CDR3 is TGCAGCGTCCGGACAGGGGGGAACACTGAAGCTTTCTTT.